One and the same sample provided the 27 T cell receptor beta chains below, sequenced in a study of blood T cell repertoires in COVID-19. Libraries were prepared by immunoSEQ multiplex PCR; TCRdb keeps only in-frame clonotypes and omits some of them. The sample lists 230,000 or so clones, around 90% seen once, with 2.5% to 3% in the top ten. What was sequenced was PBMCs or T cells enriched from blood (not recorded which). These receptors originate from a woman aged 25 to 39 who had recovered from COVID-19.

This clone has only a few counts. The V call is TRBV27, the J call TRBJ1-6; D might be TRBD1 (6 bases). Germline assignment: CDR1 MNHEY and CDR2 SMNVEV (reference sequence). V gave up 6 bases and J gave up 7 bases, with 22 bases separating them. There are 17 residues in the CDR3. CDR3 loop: CASSKITGNTSNSPLHF. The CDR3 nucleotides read TGTGCCAGCAGCAAAATAACAGGGAATACTTCCAATTCACCCCTCCACTTT.

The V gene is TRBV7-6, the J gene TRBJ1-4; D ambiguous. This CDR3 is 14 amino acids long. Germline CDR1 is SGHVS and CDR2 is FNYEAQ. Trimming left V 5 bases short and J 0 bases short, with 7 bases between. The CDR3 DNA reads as TGTGCCAGCAGCCCATTTGCAACTAATGAAAAACTGTTTTTT. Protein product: CASSPFATNEKLFF.

The CDR3 nucleotides read TGTGCCAGCAGCTTAGTAGGGGGAAACACCGGGGAGCTGTTTTTT. Its translation is CASSLVGGNTGELFF. The gene calls are TRBV7-2 and TRBJ2-2; the D gene is possibly TRBD1 (6 bases). The CDR3 is 15 residues long. V gave up 1 base and J gave up 2 bases, with 8 bases separating them. CDR1 and CDR2 (germline): SGHTA, FQGNSA. The entire variable domain, with the rest obtained from reference TRBV7-2 and TRBJ2-2, is as follows: GAGVSQSPSNKVTEKGKDVELRCDPISGHTALYWYRQSLGQGLEFLIYFQGNSAPDKSGLPSDRFSAERTGGSVSTLTIQRTQQEDSAVYLCASSLVGGNTGELFFGEGSRLTVL.

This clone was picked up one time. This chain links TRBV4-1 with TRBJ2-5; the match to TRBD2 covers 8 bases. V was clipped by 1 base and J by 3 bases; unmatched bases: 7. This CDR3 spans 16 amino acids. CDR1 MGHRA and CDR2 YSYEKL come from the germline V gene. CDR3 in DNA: TGCGCCAGCAGCCAAGTCCCAGCGGGGGTGAAAGAGACCCAGTACTTC. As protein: CASSQVPAGVKETQYF.

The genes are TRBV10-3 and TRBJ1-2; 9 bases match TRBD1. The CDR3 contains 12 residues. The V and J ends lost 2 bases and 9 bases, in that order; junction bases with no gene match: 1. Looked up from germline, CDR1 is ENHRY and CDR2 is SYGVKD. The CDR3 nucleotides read TGTGCCATCAGTGAGACAGGGGGCAGCTACACCTTC. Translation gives CAISETGGSYTF.

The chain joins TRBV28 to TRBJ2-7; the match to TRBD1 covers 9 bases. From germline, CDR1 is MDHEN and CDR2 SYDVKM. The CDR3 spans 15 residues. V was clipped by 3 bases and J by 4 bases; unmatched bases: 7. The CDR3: CASSFPRQGVYEQYF. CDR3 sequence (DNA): TGTGCCAGCAGTTTTCCCAGACAGGGGGTTTACGAGCAGTACTTC.

CDR3 sequence (DNA): TGCGCCAGCAGCCAAGATAGCAGGGGTGGAAACACCATATATTTT. Its translation: CASSQDSRGGNTIYF. The chain is built from TRBV4-3 and TRBJ1-3, with D perhaps matching TRBD1 (6 bases). Trimming cost V 0 bases and J 3 bases, with 9 bases left between them. Looked up from germline, CDR1 is LGHNA and CDR2 is YSLEER. The CDR3 consists of 15 residues.

The CDR3 DNA follows: TGTGCCAGTAGTATAGACCCGACAGGGCTAAGTAATGAGCAGTTCTTC. This encodes CASSIDPTGLSNEQFF. The V gene is TRBV19, the J gene TRBJ2-1, with 7 bases fitting TRBD1. CDR3 length equals 16 residues. J was trimmed by 7 bases and V by 0 bases; bases with no gene match: 9. Germline CDR1 LNHDA, CDR2 SQIVND (reference sequence). Full variable domain (outside the CDR3, taken from reference TRBV19 and TRBJ2-1): DGGITQSPKYLFRKEGQNVTLSCEQNLNHDAMYWYRQDPGQGLRLIYYSQIVNDFQKGDIAEGYSVSREKKESFPLTVTSAQKNPTAFYLCASSIDPTGLSNEQFFGPGTRLTVL.

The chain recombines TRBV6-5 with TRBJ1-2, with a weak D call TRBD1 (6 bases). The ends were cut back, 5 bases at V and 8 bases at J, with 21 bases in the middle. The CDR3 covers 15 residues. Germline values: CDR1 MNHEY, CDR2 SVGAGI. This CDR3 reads CASSTGRDTPGGYTF. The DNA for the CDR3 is TGTGCCAGCAGTACCGGCCGGGACACTCCTGGAGGCTACACCTTC.

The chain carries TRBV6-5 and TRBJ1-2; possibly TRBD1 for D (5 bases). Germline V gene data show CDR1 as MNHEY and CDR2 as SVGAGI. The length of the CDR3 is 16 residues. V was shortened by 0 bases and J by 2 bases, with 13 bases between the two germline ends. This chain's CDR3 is CASSYSGQGTNYGYTF. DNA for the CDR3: TGTGCCAGCAGTTACTCAGGGCAGGGAACGAACTATGGCTACACCTTC.

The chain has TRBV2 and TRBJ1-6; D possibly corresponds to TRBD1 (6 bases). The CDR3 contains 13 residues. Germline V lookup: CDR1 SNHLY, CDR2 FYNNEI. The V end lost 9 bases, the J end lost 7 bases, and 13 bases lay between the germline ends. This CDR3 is CASSRGSNSPLHF. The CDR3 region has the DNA TGTGCCAGTTCCAGGGGTAGCAATTCACCCCTCCACTTT.

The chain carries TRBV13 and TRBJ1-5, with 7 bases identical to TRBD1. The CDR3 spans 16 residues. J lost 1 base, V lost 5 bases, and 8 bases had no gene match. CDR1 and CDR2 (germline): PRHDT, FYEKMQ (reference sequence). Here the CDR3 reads CASSIRGTVSNQPQHF. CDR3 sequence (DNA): TGTGCCAGCAGCATCCGCGGGACAGTAAGCAATCAGCCCCAGCATTTT.

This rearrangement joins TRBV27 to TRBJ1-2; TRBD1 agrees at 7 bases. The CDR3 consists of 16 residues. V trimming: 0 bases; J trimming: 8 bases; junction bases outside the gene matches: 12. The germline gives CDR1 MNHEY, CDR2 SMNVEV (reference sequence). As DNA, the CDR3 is TGTGCCAGCAGTTTATCGCTACAGACAGGGTTAGGCGGCTACACCTTC. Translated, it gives CASSLSLQTGLGGYTF.

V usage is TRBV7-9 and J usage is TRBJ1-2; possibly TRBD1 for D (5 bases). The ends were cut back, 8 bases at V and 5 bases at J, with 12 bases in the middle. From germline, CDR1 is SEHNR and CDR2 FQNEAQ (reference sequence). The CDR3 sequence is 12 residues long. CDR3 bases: TGTGCCAGCGGCCAGGGCAGATATGGCTACACCTTC. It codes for CASGQGRYGYTF.

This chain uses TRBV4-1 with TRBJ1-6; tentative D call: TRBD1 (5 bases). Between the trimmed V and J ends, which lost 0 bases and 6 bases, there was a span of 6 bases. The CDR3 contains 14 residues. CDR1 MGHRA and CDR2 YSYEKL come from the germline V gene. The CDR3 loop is CASSQDRVNSPLHF. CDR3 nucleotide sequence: TGCGCCAGCAGCCAAGACAGGGTTAATTCACCCCTCCACTTT.

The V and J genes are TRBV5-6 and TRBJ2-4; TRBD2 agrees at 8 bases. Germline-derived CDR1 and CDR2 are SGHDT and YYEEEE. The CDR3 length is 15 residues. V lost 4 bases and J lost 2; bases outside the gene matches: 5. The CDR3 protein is CASSPGGGPKNIQYF. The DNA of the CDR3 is TGTGCCAGCAGCCCCGGGGGGGGCCCCAAAAACATTCAGTACTTC.

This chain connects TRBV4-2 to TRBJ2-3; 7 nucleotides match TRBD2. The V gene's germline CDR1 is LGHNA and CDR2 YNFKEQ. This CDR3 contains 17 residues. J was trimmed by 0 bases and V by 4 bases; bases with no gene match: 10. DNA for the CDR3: TGTGCCAGCAGCCCCACAGGACTAGGTGCTAGCACAGATACGCAGTATTTT. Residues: CASSPTGLGASTDTQYF.

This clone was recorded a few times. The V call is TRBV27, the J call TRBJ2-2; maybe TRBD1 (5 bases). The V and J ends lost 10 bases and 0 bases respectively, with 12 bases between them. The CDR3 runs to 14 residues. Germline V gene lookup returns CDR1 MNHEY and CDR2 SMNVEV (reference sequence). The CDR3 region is CATRQLANTGELFF. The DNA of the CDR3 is TGTGCCACCCGACAGCTCGCGAACACCGGGGAGCTGTTTTTT.

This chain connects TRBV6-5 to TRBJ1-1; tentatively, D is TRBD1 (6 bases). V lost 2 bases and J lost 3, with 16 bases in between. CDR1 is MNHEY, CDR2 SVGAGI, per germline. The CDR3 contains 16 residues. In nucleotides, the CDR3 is TGTGCCAGCAGTTACCCGCGAGGGGGGGCGGACACTGAAGCTTTCTTT. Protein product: CASSYPRGGADTEAFF.

The CDR3: CASSQDRAESTGELFF. DNA of the CDR3: TGCGCCAGCAGCCAAGACCGAGCGGAGAGCACCGGGGAGCTGTTTTTT. The V and J genes are TRBV4-3 and TRBJ2-2; perhaps TRBD2 as D (5 bases). CDR3 size: 16 residues. V was shortened by 0 bases and J by 4 bases, with 12 bases between the two germline ends. CDR1 is LGHNA, CDR2 YSLEER, per germline.

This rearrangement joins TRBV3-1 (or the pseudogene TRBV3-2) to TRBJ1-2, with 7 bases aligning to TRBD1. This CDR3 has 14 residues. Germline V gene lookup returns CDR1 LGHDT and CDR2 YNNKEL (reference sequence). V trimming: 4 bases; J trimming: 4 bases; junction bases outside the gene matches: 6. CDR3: CASSPYRGGYGYTF. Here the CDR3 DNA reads TGTGCCAGCAGCCCGTACAGGGGTGGCTATGGCTACACCTTC.

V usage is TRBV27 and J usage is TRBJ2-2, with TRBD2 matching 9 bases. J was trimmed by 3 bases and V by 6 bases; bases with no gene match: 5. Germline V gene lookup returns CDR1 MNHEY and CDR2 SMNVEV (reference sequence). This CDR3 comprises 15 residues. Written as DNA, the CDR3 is TGTGCCAGCAGATTGCGGGGGGGCTACACCGGGGAGCTGTTTTTT. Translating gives CASRLRGGYTGELFF.

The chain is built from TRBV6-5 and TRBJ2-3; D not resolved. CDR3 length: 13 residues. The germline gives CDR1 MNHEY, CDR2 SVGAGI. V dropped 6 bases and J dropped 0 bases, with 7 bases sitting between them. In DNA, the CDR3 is TGTGCCAGCAGGGAGAGTAGCACAGATACGCAGTATTTT. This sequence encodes CASRESSTDTQYF.

CDR3 sequence: CASSSLAGTDTQYF. Here the CDR3 DNA reads TGTGCCAGCAGCTCACTAGCGGGGACAGATACGCAGTATTTT. The rearrangement joins TRBV27 to TRBJ2-3; 10 nucleotides match TRBD2. V shed 6 bases, J shed 3 bases, and the junction held 3 bases outside the gene matches. Looked up from germline, CDR1 is MNHEY and CDR2 is SMNVEV (reference sequence). CDR3 size: 14 residues.

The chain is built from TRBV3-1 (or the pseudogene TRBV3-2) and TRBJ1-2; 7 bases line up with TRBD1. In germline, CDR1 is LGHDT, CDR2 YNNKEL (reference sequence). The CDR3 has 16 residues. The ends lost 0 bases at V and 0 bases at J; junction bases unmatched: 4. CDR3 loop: CASSQDPTGANYGYTF. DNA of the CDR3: TGTGCCAGCAGCCAAGATCCAACAGGGGCTAACTATGGCTACACCTTC.

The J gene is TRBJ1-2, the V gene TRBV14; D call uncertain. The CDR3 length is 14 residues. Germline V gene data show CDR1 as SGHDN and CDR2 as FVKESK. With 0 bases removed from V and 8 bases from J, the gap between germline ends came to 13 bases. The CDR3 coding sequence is TGTGCCAGCAGCCAAGATCGGAGGAATAGCGGCTACACCTTC. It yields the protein CASSQDRRNSGYTF.

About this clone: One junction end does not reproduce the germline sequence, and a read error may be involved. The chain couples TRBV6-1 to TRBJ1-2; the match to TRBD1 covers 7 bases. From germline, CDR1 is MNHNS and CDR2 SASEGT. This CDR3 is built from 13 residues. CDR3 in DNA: TGTGCCAGCAGCGAAGGGACAGCGGATGGCTACACCTTC. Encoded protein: CASSEGTADGYTF.